A single sample gave rise to the 27 T cell receptor beta chains below, sequenced in a study of T cell repertoires in cytomegalovirus infection. TCRdb processed the reads anew with MiXCR; each CDR3 protein has one entry. The sample includes 90,000 to 130,000 distinct CDR3 sequences, 10% of them seen just once. These receptors have no identified antigens. Specimen: PBMCs, sequenced either directly or after in vitro stimulation (not recorded which). The receptors stem from a human donor in good health (CMV status not recorded). Some clones in this sample may be carry-over from other donors' samples.

This chain joins TRBV28 and TRBJ2-5; 9 bases match TRBD1. The CDR3 is 12 amino acids. Germline V gene sequence: CDR1 MDHEN, CDR2 SYDVKM. Germline trimming cut 6 bases from V and 9 bases from J; bases unmatched to any gene: 5. The CDR3 reads CASRTQGAAQYF. CDR3 nucleotide sequence: TGTGCCAGCAGGACACAGGGGGCGGCCCAGTACTTC.

In its sample, this clonotype was seen many times. This chain connects TRBV11-2 to TRBJ1-5; D uncertain. The CDR3 contains 16 residues. V was shortened by 2 bases and J by 2 bases, with 13 bases between the two germline ends. Germline assignment: CDR1 SGHAT and CDR2 FQNNGV. In nucleotides, the CDR3 is TGTGCCAGCAGCTTAACCGGTAGCCAGGGCAATCAGCCCCAGCATTTT. It translates to CASSLTGSQGNQPQHF. Full variable domain (outside the CDR3, taken from reference TRBV11-2 and TRBJ1-5): EAGVAQSPRYKIIEKRQSVAFWCNPISGHATLYWYQQILGQGPKLLIQFQNNGVVDDSQLPKDRFSAERLKGVDSTLKIQPAKLEDSAVYLCASSLTGSQGNQPQHFGDGTRLSIL.

This clonotype was observed many times. The chain recombines TRBV29-1 with TRBJ2-3; 11 positions match TRBD2. Germline-derived CDR1 and CDR2 are SQVTM and ANQGSEA. Losses at the gene ends were 3 bases for V and 7 bases for J; bases not matched to a gene: 18. CDR3 length equals 18 residues. CDR3 in amino acids: CSVDRTGTSGQVWYTQYF. The CDR3, as DNA: TGCAGCGTTGATAGAACCGGGACTAGCGGCCAAGTTTGGTATACGCAGTATTTT.

The rearrangement links TRBV14 to TRBJ2-7; D not resolved. The CDR3 has 11 amino acids. Trimming shortened V by 3 bases and J by 5 bases, and 5 bases separated the two germline ends. Per the germline V gene, CDR1 is SGHDN and CDR2 is FVKESK. The CDR3 DNA reads as TGTGCCAGCAGCCATGTCAACGAGCAGTACTTC. Translating it yields CASSHVNEQYF.

This clonotype was observed at least ten times. The chain carries TRBV11-3 and TRBJ1-5; D gene ambiguous. The CDR3 length is 14 residues. V lost 1 base, J lost 5 bases, and 9 bases lay in between. The germline CDR1 and CDR2 sequences are SGHNT and YENEEA. The CDR3 region is CASSLAAPDQPQHF. The CDR3 DNA is TGTGCCAGCAGCTTAGCTGCTCCCGATCAGCCCCAGCATTTT.

This clonotype was seen a handful of times. V gene TRBV6-8 combines with J gene TRBJ2-2; D possibly corresponds to TRBD1 (5 bases). Germline CDR1 and CDR2: MNHGY and SAAAGT. The CDR3 spans 14 residues. Trimming shortened V by 4 bases and J by 2 bases, and 8 bases separated the two germline ends. CDR3 coding DNA: TGTGCCAGCAGTTTGACAGCAAACACCGGGGAGCTGTTTTTT. The encoded protein is CASSLTANTGELFF.

This clonotype was seen repeatedly, ten times or more. This chain joins TRBV25-1 and TRBJ1-6; 9 nucleotides agree with TRBD1. CDR3 size: 15 residues. Germline assignment: CDR1 MGHDK and CDR2 SYGVNS. Trimming removed 4 bases from V and 9 bases from J; junction bases left unmatched: 7. CDR3 DNA sequence: TGTGCCAGCAGTGTCACAGGGGGCGCGGGTTCACCCCTCCACTTT. Its translation is CASSVTGGAGSPLHF.

There are a few counts of this clonotype. The J gene is TRBJ2-3, the V gene TRBV2; D remains ambiguous. The germline V gene encodes CDR1 SNHLY and CDR2 FYNNEI. V was pared by 6 bases and J by 0 bases, with 4 bases between. This CDR3 contains 12 residues. Here the CDR3 DNA reads TGTGCCAGCAGATCAAGCACAGATACGCAGTATTTT. The encoded protein is CASRSSTDTQYF.

This clonotype was found a few times. V usage is TRBV28 and J usage is TRBJ1-1; TRBD1 is a possible D gene (6 bases). Germline CDR1 reads MDHEN; CDR2 reads SYDVKM. The CDR3 is made up of 13 amino acids. The V gene lost 6 bases and the J gene lost 7 bases, with 15 bases spanning the gap. In DNA form, the CDR3 reads TGTGCCAGCAGCCCAGGGGCCGCCTATGAAGCTTTCTTT. Amino acids: CASSPGAAYEAFF.

A note on this clonotype: A much larger clone lies a single base off, so this may be a read error. This chain links TRBV4-3 with TRBJ2-2, with TRBD2 identical over 10 bases. The CDR3 has 18 residues. With 0 bases clipped from V and 7 bases from J, the junction kept 11 bases outside the gene matches. The germline V gene encodes CDR1 LGHNA and CDR2 YSLEER. CDR3 sequence: CASSQDLTTSGCRGELFF. CDR3 coding DNA: TGCGCCAGCAGCCAAGATCTGACGACTAGCGGGTGTCGCGGGGAGCTGTTTTTT.

In this sample, this clonotype turned up a few times. The chain carries TRBV7-3 and TRBJ2-2; TRBD1 or TRBD2 may be the D gene (6 bases each). The germline CDR1 and CDR2 sequences are SGHTA and FQGTGA. With 0 bases removed from V and 5 bases from J, the gap between germline ends came to 7 bases. CDR3 length: 14 residues. CDR3 loop: CASSLTGGTGELFF. The CDR3 DNA reads as TGTGCCAGCAGCTTAACAGGGGGGACCGGGGAGCTGTTTTTT.

In its sample, this clonotype was seen a few times. This chain uses TRBV19 with TRBJ2-1; the match to TRBD2 covers 8 bases. With V trimmed by 3 bases and J by 3 bases, 10 bases remained unmatched. The CDR3 loop spans 17 amino acids. Germline lookup yields CDR1 LNHDA and CDR2 SQIVND (reference sequence). The CDR3 region has the DNA TGTGCCAGTAGTATCTCGTCTAGCGGGCATTACTACAATGAGCAGTTCTTC. Translation gives CASSISSSGHYYNEQFF.

The genes are TRBV29-1 and TRBJ2-2; a weak D match, TRBD2 (6 bases). CDR1 is SQVTM and CDR2 is ANQGSEA in the germline V gene. CDR3 length: 14 amino acids. Trimming shortened V by 4 bases and J by 5 bases, and 14 bases separated the two germline ends. In DNA form, the CDR3 reads TGCAGCGTTGCTCCGGGAGTCACAACCGGGGAGCTGTTTTTT. As protein: CSVAPGVTTGELFF.

This clonotype was seen a handful of times. The chain carries TRBV11-1 and TRBJ2-5; TRBD1 matches at 10 bases. Unmatched junction bases numbered 8, after V lost 5 bases and J lost 5 bases. The germline V gene has CDR1 SGHAT and CDR2 FQDESV (reference sequence). The CDR3 spans 15 residues. For the CDR3, the DNA is TGTGCCAGCAGCAGAGACAGGGGGCAGCCGGAGACCCAGTACTTC. This encodes CASSRDRGQPETQYF.

The table lists this clonotype with many counts. CDR3 in amino acids: CASSLGFSSGGSWDQYF. In DNA form, the CDR3 reads TGTGCCAGCAGCCTTGGGTTTAGCAGCGGGGGGTCTTGGGACCAGTACTTC. V is TRBV7-2 and J is TRBJ2-5, with TRBD2 matching over 9 bases. V dropped 5 bases and J dropped 10; count of bases not matched to a gene: 20. The V gene's germline CDR1 is SGHTA and CDR2 FQGNSA. CDR3 length: 17 residues.

The table lists this clonotype with many counts. The DNA for the CDR3 is TGTGCCAGCAGCCGAGAACCCCCTACTGAAGCTTTCTTT. It is translated as CASSREPPTEAFF. This chain uses TRBV7-2 with TRBJ1-1; no clear D. Germline V CDR1 and CDR2: SGHTA, FQGNSA. CDR3 length equals 13 residues. V was cut by 5 bases and J by 5 bases, with 12 bases left in between.

This clonotype was detected many times. CDR3 in DNA: TGCGCCAGCAGTACCGCGGGAGGCGAGACCCAGTACTTC. Translated, it gives CASSTAGGETQYF. J is TRBJ2-5 and V is TRBV10-2, with TRBD2 matching over 8 bases. CDR3 length: 13 residues. V shed 5 bases and J 5 bases; nucleotides not matched to a gene: 4. Germline CDR1 is WSHSY and CDR2 is SAAADI.

The rearrangement uses TRBV5-4 and TRBJ2-1; D could derive from TRBD1 or TRBD2 (6 bases each). This CDR3 has 16 amino acids. From germline, CDR1 is SGHNT and CDR2 YYREEE (reference sequence). V lost 3 bases and J 8 bases, leaving 21 bases between the germline ends. The CDR3 protein is CASSSSQWGAGDEQFF. CDR3 nucleotides: TGTGCCAGCAGCTCATCCCAGTGGGGGGCTGGGGATGAGCAGTTCTTC.

This clonotype was counted ten times or more. The chain uses TRBV7-3 and TRBJ2-2, with 9 nucleotides matching TRBD1. Germline V gene lookup returns CDR1 SGHTA and CDR2 FQGTGA. J was trimmed by 4 bases and V by 2 bases; bases with no gene match: 2. This CDR3 region has 15 residues. The CDR3 loop is CASSLWGQGTGELFF. The CDR3 DNA is TGTGCCAGCAGCTTATGGGGACAGGGCACCGGGGAGCTGTTTTTT.

This clonotype was observed a few times. V usage is TRBV20-1 and J usage is TRBJ2-2, with 12 positions matching TRBD2. The CDR3 is 14 residues long. J gave up 7 bases and V 2 bases, and 2 bases lay outside the gene matches. Per germline, CDR1 DFQATT and CDR2 SNEGSKA (reference sequence). This chain's CDR3 is CSARTLAGGGELFF. Here the CDR3 DNA reads TGCAGTGCTAGAACACTAGCGGGAGGCGGGGAGCTGTTTTTT.

Regarding this clonotype: The junction departs from the called germline gene at one end, perhaps through a read error. V and J are TRBV5-3 and TRBJ1-4; maybe TRBD1 (5 bases). TRBV5-3 is filed as an ORF, its function uncertain. The CDR3 is made up of 17 amino acids. Here the CDR3 DNA reads TGTGCCAGCAGCTTGAAAATAGCCGGGGCTTATAATGAAAAACTGTTTTTT. Amino acid sequence: CASSLKIAGAYNEKLFF.

This clonotype was observed a handful of times. The gene calls are TRBV7-9 and TRBJ1-2, with a weak D call TRBD1 (5 bases). The germline V gene has CDR1 SEHNR and CDR2 FQNEAQ (reference sequence). Trimming took off 5 bases at V and 3 bases at J, with 19 bases between the two ends. This CDR3 has 16 amino acids. As DNA, the CDR3 is TGTGCCAGCAGCCCAAAATTCCAGGGTACCGACTATGGCTACACCTTC. It is translated as CASSPKFQGTDYGYTF.

This clonotype has just a few counts. V is TRBV5-1 and J is TRBJ2-5, with D possibly being TRBD1 (6 bases). CDR3 length: 15 residues. CDR1 is SGHRS and CDR2 is YFSETQ in the germline V gene. Trimming cost V 0 bases and J 2 bases, with 11 bases left between them. DNA for the CDR3: TGCGCCAGCAGCTTGGTGTTAGGGGGTCAAGAGACCCAGTACTTC. It encodes CASSLVLGGQETQYF.

The V gene is TRBV18, the J gene TRBJ2-5; D perhaps matches TRBD2 (6 bases). The CDR3 is 14 amino acids. Trimming left V 0 bases short and J 5 bases short, with 10 bases between. Per germline, CDR1 KGHSH and CDR2 LQKENI. Written as DNA, the CDR3 is TGTGCCAGCTCACCACCATCAGGAGGGGAGACCCAGTACTTC. Translating gives CASSPPSGGETQYF.

The rearrangement joins TRBV20-1 to TRBJ2-4, with 8 bases identical to TRBD2. The V segment lost 1 base and the J segment 0 bases; nucleotides outside the gene matches: 17. Germline V CDR1 and CDR2: DFQATT, SNEGSKA (reference sequence). CDR3 length: 20 residues. The CDR3 spells CSARGISAGGGGVAKNIQYF. DNA for the CDR3: TGCAGTGCTAGAGGGATTTCGGCGGGAGGAGGGGGAGTAGCCAAAAACATTCAGTACTTC.

To note about this clonotype: A read error may be the cause here, since a much bigger clone is one base away. The chain recombines TRBV6-2 or TRBV6-3 with TRBJ1-1, with D tentatively TRBD1 (6 bases). CDR3 length equals 14 residues. The germline V gene has CDR1 MNHEY and CDR2 SVGEGT. V shed 4 bases and J shed 6 bases, with 15 bases lying between them. The DNA for the CDR3 is TGTGCCAGCAGTTGGACAGTCTTTAACGCTGAAGCTTTCTTT. Translation gives CASSWTVFNAEAFF.

Many counts were recorded for this clonotype. V usage is TRBV7-2 and J usage is TRBJ2-4; TRBD1 matches at 10 bases. CDR3 length: 14 amino acids. In germline, CDR1 is SGHTA, CDR2 FQGNSA. V dropped 5 bases and J dropped 9; count of bases not matched to a gene: 7. Written as DNA, the CDR3 is TGTGCCAGCAGCCGGGACAGGGGCGGAGGCATTCAGTACTTC. Its protein is CASSRDRGGGIQYF.